Presented here are 19 T cell receptor beta chains from one specimen sequenced in a study of cytomegalovirus exposure and HLA in healthy donors. Both 60 Vbeta primers and 13 Jbeta primers went into the PCR. TCRdb's copy holds only in-frame clones and misses some; the assay was immunoSEQ multiplex PCR. The sample holds fewer than 110,000 clones. Sequencing was done on a sample of PBMCs. These receptors were obtained from a man in his forties or fifties in good health and CMV-seronegative.

This chain links TRBV18 with TRBJ2-5; perhaps TRBD1 as D (5 bases). This CDR3 contains 15 residues. Germline V CDR1 and CDR2: KGHSH, LQKENI. V was trimmed by 0 bases and J by 1 base, leaving 9 bases between them. The CDR3 region is CASSPPGRSQETQYF. CDR3 bases: TGTGCCAGCTCACCACCGGGGCGGAGCCAAGAGACCCAGTACTTC.

The J gene is TRBJ2-7, the V gene TRBV27, with D perhaps matching TRBD2 (6 bases). This CDR3 is 17 amino acids long. The V end was cut by 5 bases, the J end by 2 bases, with 22 bases between. CDR1 and CDR2 (germline): MNHEY, SMNVEV (reference sequence). CDR3 region: CASSPGGMRDVAYEQYF. The CDR3 DNA sequence: TGTGCCAGCAGTCCAGGCGGTATGCGGGACGTCGCCTACGAGCAGTACTTC.

The V and J genes are TRBV5-6 and TRBJ2-7, with TRBD1 matching 10 bases. The V segment lost 3 bases and the J segment 4 bases; nucleotides outside the gene matches: 10. The CDR3 has 16 amino acids. Germline V CDR1 and CDR2: SGHDT, YYEEEE. This CDR3 is CASSSLGQGNRYEQYF. The CDR3 coding sequence is TGTGCCAGCAGCTCTCTGGGACAGGGGAATAGGTACGAGCAGTACTTC. The complete variable domain, with remaining parts taken from reference TRBV5-6 and TRBJ2-7, reads DAGVTQSPTHLIKTRGQQVTLRCSPKSGHDTVSWYQQALGQGPQFIFQYYEEEERQRGNFPDRFSGHQFPNYSSELNVNALLLGDSALYLCASSSLGQGNRYEQYFGPGTRLTVT.

The rearrangement uses TRBV19 and TRBJ1-2; D may be TRBD1 (5 bases). From germline, CDR1 is LNHDA and CDR2 SQIVND (reference sequence). This CDR3 comprises 13 residues. The ends were cut back, 3 bases at V and 8 bases at J, with 13 bases in the middle. CDR3 in amino acids: CASSIMTGDGYTF. For the CDR3, the DNA is TGTGCCAGTAGTATTATGACGGGGGACGGCTACACCTTC.

The V call is TRBV5-1, the J call TRBJ2-3; D call uncertain. The V end was cut by 0 bases, the J end by 2 bases, with 7 bases between. This CDR3 spans 14 amino acids. In germline, CDR1 is SGHRS, CDR2 YFSETQ. CDR3 nucleotides: TGCGCCAGCAGCTTGGAACAGATCACAGATACGCAGTATTTT. This encodes CASSLEQITDTQYF.

The chain's CDR3 is CASSKALWADSEAFF. The CDR3 nucleotides read TGTGCCAGCAGCAAAGCGCTTTGGGCAGACAGTGAAGCTTTCTTT. The rearrangement links TRBV21-1 to TRBJ1-1; the table's D call TRBD1 went unverified against the DNA. TRBV21-1 is described as a pseudogene. The CDR3 totals 15 residues.

The rearrangement uses TRBV18 and TRBJ2-2; D unclear. The V gene's germline CDR1 is KGHSH and CDR2 LQKENI. This CDR3 comprises 13 residues. Trimming removed 8 bases at V and 0 bases at J, with 7 bases between. The CDR3 DNA is TGTGCCAGCACTACTTCGAACACCGGGGAGCTGTTTTTT. It encodes CASTTSNTGELFF.

The chain uses TRBV18 and TRBJ2-7; the match to TRBD2 covers 7 bases. The J segment lost 0 bases and the V segment lost 1 base, leaving 9 bases of the junction unmatched. CDR1 is KGHSH and CDR2 is LQKENI in the germline V gene. The CDR3 runs 17 residues. CDR3 in DNA: TGTGCCAGCTCACCACTCCCACTAGCGACGACCTCCTACGAGCAGTACTTC. Residues: CASSPLPLATTSYEQYF.

The chain recombines TRBV30 with TRBJ1-1; D possibly corresponds to TRBD1 (6 bases). The V end was cut by 5 bases, the J end by 1 base, with 20 bases between. The CDR3 runs 16 residues. Germline CDR1 is GTSNPN and CDR2 is SVGIG (reference sequence). CDR3 region: CAWGSGGLSWNTEAFF. The DNA of the CDR3 is TGTGCCTGGGGCTCGGGGGGGCTGAGTTGGAACACTGAAGCTTTCTTT.

This chain links TRBV18 with TRBJ2-7; perhaps TRBD2 as D (5 bases). The V end was cut by 5 bases, the J end by 0 bases, with 11 bases between. From germline, CDR1 is KGHSH and CDR2 LQKENI. The CDR3 has 14 amino acids. The CDR3 DNA is TGTGCCAGCTCAGGACTGCCCAGCTCCTACGAGCAGTACTTC. Translation gives CASSGLPSSYEQYF.

This chain connects TRBV5-4 to TRBJ1-2; 9 bases line up with TRBD1. V gave up 4 bases and J gave up 4 bases; unmatched junction bases: 11. Per the germline V gene, CDR1 is SGHNT and CDR2 is YYREEE (reference sequence). CDR3 size: 16 residues. The CDR3 reads CASSTGTGLLSYGYTF. In DNA form, the CDR3 reads TGTGCCAGCAGCACAGGGACAGGGCTTTTGAGCTATGGCTACACCTTC.

The chain carries TRBV28 and TRBJ2-7, with 7 nucleotides matching TRBD1. V lost 6 bases and J lost 5; bases outside the gene matches: 10. The CDR3 runs to 14 residues. CDR1 and CDR2 from the germline V gene are MDHEN and SYDVKM. CDR3 protein: CASRFRDSTNEQYF. The CDR3 DNA sequence: TGTGCCAGCAGGTTCCGGGACAGTACCAACGAGCAGTACTTC. Drawing the rest from reference TRBV28 and TRBJ2-7, the complete variable domain is DVKVTQSSRYLVKRTGEKVFLECVQDMDHENMFWYRQDPGLGLRLIYFSYDVKMKEKGDIPEGYSVSREKKERFSLILESASTNQTSMYLCASRFRDSTNEQYFGPGTRLTVT.

V and J are TRBV11-2 and TRBJ2-1, with TRBD1 matching over 9 bases. The CDR3 loop spans 14 amino acids. Germline V gives CDR1 SGHAT, CDR2 FQNNGV. V shed 5 bases, J shed 7 bases, and the junction held 6 bases outside the gene matches. The CDR3 DNA sequence: TGTGCCAGCAGCACGACCGGGACAGGGAATGAGCAGTTCTTC. This translates into CASSTTGTGNEQFF.

This rearrangement joins TRBV11-2 to TRBJ1-3; D possibly corresponds to TRBD1 (6 bases). V lost 4 bases, J lost 4 bases, and 14 bases lay in between. This CDR3 is built from 15 residues. From germline, CDR1 is SGHAT and CDR2 FQNNGV. The CDR3 is CASSSSQGVGNTIYF. The CDR3, as DNA: TGTGCCAGCAGCTCCTCACAGGGAGTAGGAAACACCATATATTTT.

The rearrangement links TRBV29-1 to TRBJ2-7; D may be TRBD1 (5 bases). Trimming pared 2 bases from V and 7 bases from J, leaving 6 bases between. In germline, CDR1 is SQVTM, CDR2 ANQGSEA. The length of the CDR3 is 10 residues. CDR3 amino acids: CSVEKGEQYF. The CDR3 nucleotides read TGCAGCGTTGAAAAGGGGGAGCAGTACTTC.

V and J are TRBV5-1 and TRBJ2-7; D perhaps matches TRBD2 (6 bases). Trimming cost V 0 bases and J 5 bases, with 9 bases left between them. The germline V gene encodes CDR1 SGHRS and CDR2 YFSETQ. The CDR3 runs 13 residues. In DNA, the CDR3 is TGCGCCAGCAGCTTGGGGGAGGCGAACGAGCAGTACTTC. Translating it yields CASSLGEANEQYF.

The chain joins TRBV5-6 to TRBJ2-1; tentatively, D is TRBD1 (5 bases). Germline V CDR1 and CDR2: SGHDT, YYEEEE. The length of the CDR3 is 15 residues. V was clipped by 3 bases and J by 1 base, with 11 bases between them. CDR3 protein: CASSSTANSYNEQFF. CDR3 nucleotides: TGTGCCAGCAGCTCGACAGCTAATTCCTACAATGAGCAGTTCTTC.

This chain links TRBV7-9 with TRBJ1-1, with 11 bases aligning to TRBD1. Germline V gene sequence: CDR1 SEHNR, CDR2 FQNEAQ (reference sequence). V lost 4 bases and J lost 11; bases outside the gene matches: 6. The CDR3 extends over 13 amino acids. CDR3 sequence (DNA): TGTGCCAGCAGCTGGGGACAGGGGGGCGGGGCTTTCTTT. It yields the protein CASSWGQGGGAFF.

The gene calls are TRBV13 and TRBJ1-1; TRBD1 matches at 10 bases. CDR3 length: 13 residues. Germline lookup yields CDR1 PRHDT and CDR2 FYEKMQ (reference sequence). Trimming at V came to 5 bases and at J to 9 bases, leaving 6 bases not matched to a gene. The CDR3 sequence is CASSRDRGHQAFF. The CDR3 coding sequence is TGTGCCAGCAGCCGCGACAGGGGGCATCAAGCTTTCTTT. Using reference TRBV13 and TRBJ1-1 for the parts outside the CDR3, the full variable domain is AAGVIQSPRHLIKEKRETATLKCYPIPRHDTVYWYQQGPGQDPQFLISFYEKMQSDKGSIPDRFSAQQFSDYHSELNMSSLELGDSALYFCASSRDRGHQAFFGQGTRLTVV.